These 27 T cell receptor beta chains originate from one sample sequenced in a study of regulatory T cells in long-lasting Graves disease. Building the TCR beta libraries relied on iRepertoire HTBI primers, and CDR3 regions underwent Arm-PCR. TCRdb re-called the multiplex PCR reads with MiXCR, one entry per CDR3 protein. In the table there are about 660,000 distinct CDR3 sequences, 25% to 30% of which are singletons. The time point is: persistent/refractory GD, antithyroid drugs over 5 years with positive TRAb. Scientists built the TCR library using RNA that was extracted from PBMCs. The material was peripheral blood mononuclear cells (PBMCs), obtained when the disease was refractory, from a patient treated with antithyroid drugs. These receptors came from a female donor with Graves disease.

The J gene is TRBJ2-2, the V gene TRBV9; 12 bases line up with TRBD2. Germline trimming cut 7 bases from V and 5 bases from J; bases unmatched to any gene: 3. This CDR3 region has 14 residues. Germline V CDR1 and CDR2: SGDLS, YYNGEE. The CDR3 region has the DNA TGTGCCAGCCATGGACTAGCGGGGACCGGGGAGCTGTTTTTT. Encoded protein: CASHGLAGTGELFF.

This clonotype was counted a few times. The chain combines TRBV27 with TRBJ2-7; TRBD1 might be the D (6 bases). Germline V lookup: CDR1 MNHEY, CDR2 SMNVEV (reference sequence). This CDR3 contains 16 residues. With 2 bases removed from V and 6 bases from J, the gap between germline ends came to 20 bases. CDR3 DNA sequence: TGTGCCAGCAGTTTAATCCTGGGACAACTGGTTGCCGAGCAGTACTTC. Translation: CASSLILGQLVAEQYF.

This clonotype was detected a few times. The chain recombines TRBV12-3 or TRBV12-4 with TRBJ1-1, with 11 bases matching TRBD1. The ends lost 6 bases at V and 0 bases at J; junction bases unmatched: 6. This CDR3 contains 16 residues. This CDR3 is CASSTGQGGMNTEAFF. The CDR3, as DNA: TGTGCCAGCAGCACGGGACAGGGGGGAATGAACACTGAAGCTTTCTTT.

This clonotype was observed a single time. This may be a read error: a much more frequent sequence differs by one nucleotide. The CDR3 loop is CASSQTGANEKLFF. The DNA of the CDR3 is TGTGCCAGCAGCCAGACAGGGGCGAATGAAAAACTGTTTTTT. The chain employs TRBV7-9 and TRBJ1-4; TRBD1 agrees at 8 bases. Germline V gene sequence: CDR1 SEHNR, CDR2 FQNEAQ (reference sequence). Trimming removed 5 bases from V and 5 bases from J; junction bases left unmatched: 4. The CDR3 is 14 residues long.

The rearrangement joins TRBV4-1 to TRBJ1-3; the D is unclear. This CDR3 region has 12 residues. V gave up 0 bases and J gave up 3 bases, with 0 bases separating them. CDR1 and CDR2 (germline): MGHRA, YSYEKL. CDR3 residues: CASSQDGNTIYF. CDR3 in DNA: TGCGCCAGCAGCCAAGATGGAAACACCATATATTTT.

V gene TRBV9 combines with J gene TRBJ1-2, with D perhaps matching TRBD1 (6 bases). The CDR3 sequence is 13 residues long. V lost 5 bases to trimming and J lost 4 bases, with 12 bases between them. Germline loops: CDR1 SGDLS, CDR2 YYNGEE. This chain's CDR3 is CASSNRESYGYTF. The CDR3 DNA reads TGTGCCAGCAGTAACAGGGAAAGCTATGGCTACACCTTC.

This clonotype was counted many times. V usage is TRBV18 and J usage is TRBJ2-7, with D perhaps assigned TRBD1 or TRBD2 (6 bases each). V was shortened by 6 bases and J by 3 bases, with 18 bases between the two germline ends. Germline values: CDR1 KGHSH, CDR2 LQKENI. The CDR3 covers 15 residues. The CDR3 nucleotides are TGTGCCAGCTCGGGGGCTTCTGGACTATTCTACGAGCAGTACTTC. Translated: CASSGASGLFYEQYF.

This clonotype has a handful of counts. The chain carries TRBV18 and TRBJ1-2, with 10 positions matching TRBD1. CDR1 and CDR2 from the germline V gene are KGHSH and LQKENI. The CDR3 extends over 15 amino acids. J was trimmed by 4 bases and V by 3 bases; bases with no gene match: 5. The CDR3 reads CASSPRGQGTYGYTF. CDR3 nucleotide sequence: TGTGCCAGCTCACCGAGGGGACAGGGGACCTATGGCTACACCTTC.

A few counts support this clonotype. J is TRBJ1-1 and V is TRBV12-3 or TRBV12-4; the D gene is possibly TRBD1 (6 bases). V was shortened by 5 bases and J by 5 bases, with 15 bases between the two germline ends. The CDR3 extends over 14 amino acids. The CDR3 is CASSQRGEGTEAFF. The DNA of the CDR3 is TGTGCCAGCAGTCAAAGGGGGGAAGGAACTGAAGCTTTCTTT.

This chain links TRBV7-2 with TRBJ1-1; the match to TRBD1 covers 11 bases. This CDR3 contains 14 residues. The ends lost 5 bases at V and 10 bases at J; junction bases unmatched: 9. The germline gives CDR1 SGHTA, CDR2 FQGNSA. The DNA of the CDR3 is TGTGCCAGCAGCGCCAGGACAGGGGGCTTAGGAGCTTTCTTT. Its translation is CASSARTGGLGAFF.

The genes are TRBV27 and TRBJ2-4, with a weak D call TRBD1 (5 bases). This CDR3 has 16 residues. V was trimmed by 2 bases and J by 1 base, leaving 12 bases between them. CDR1 is MNHEY and CDR2 is SMNVEV in the germline V gene (reference sequence). The CDR3 loop is CASSLVKGLAKNIQYF. The CDR3 DNA follows: TGTGCCAGCAGTTTAGTCAAGGGGCTCGCCAAAAACATTCAGTACTTC.

This clonotype has just a few counts. The V gene is TRBV29-1, the J gene TRBJ1-2; 10 bases line up with TRBD1. V dropped 4 bases and J dropped 4; count of bases not matched to a gene: 3. The CDR3 sequence is 13 residues long. In germline, CDR1 is SQVTM, CDR2 ANQGSEA. The CDR3 bases are TGCAGCGTTGGACAGGGGGCTAGCTATGGCTACACCTTC. Amino acids: CSVGQGASYGYTF.

This clonotype has just one count. This rearrangement joins TRBV5-1 to TRBJ1-1, with D possibly TRBD1 on 6 matching bases. Germline-derived CDR1 and CDR2 are SGHRS and YFSETQ. There are 17 residues in the CDR3. V shed 0 bases and J shed 1 base, with 16 bases lying between them. As DNA, the CDR3 is TGCGCCAGCAGCTTGGGCTACAGGGACGAACCGAACACTGAAGCTTTCTTT. It encodes CASSLGYRDEPNTEAFF.

The chain links TRBV12-3 or TRBV12-4 to TRBJ1-5; D is unresolved. The CDR3 contains 15 residues. Deletions cut 7 bases from V and 0 bases from J, with 13 bases between. The CDR3 is CASTPTRSSNQPQHF. The CDR3 region has the DNA TGTGCCAGCACCCCCACGCGGAGTAGCAATCAGCCCCAGCATTTT.

For the CDR3, the DNA is TGTGCCAGCAGCTTCGGGACAGCGACCTCTGGAAACACCATATATTTT. Translation gives CASSFGTATSGNTIYF. The chain combines TRBV11-2 with TRBJ1-3, with TRBD1 matching over 7 bases. Trimming removed 3 bases from V and 0 bases from J; junction bases left unmatched: 5. The CDR3 contains 16 residues. Looked up from germline, CDR1 is SGHAT and CDR2 is FQNNGV.

The chain links TRBV7-9 to TRBJ1-5, with 9 bases lining up with TRBD1. The V and J ends lost 5 bases and 7 bases, in that order; junction bases with no gene match: 9. In germline, CDR1 is SEHNR, CDR2 FQNEAQ (reference sequence). The CDR3 is made up of 15 amino acids. The CDR3, as DNA: TGTGCCAGCAGCCCAGGACAGGGGCACGTCCAGCCCCAGCATTTT. This encodes CASSPGQGHVQPQHF.

The chain recombines TRBV6-2 or TRBV6-3 with TRBJ2-7, with D perhaps matching TRBD2 (6 bases). The CDR3 extends over 15 amino acids. Germline V gene data show CDR1 as MNHEY and CDR2 as SVGEGT. V shed 10 bases and J shed 2 bases, with 21 bases lying between them. CDR3 loop: CANTGKAGTAYEQYF. The CDR3 DNA reads as TGTGCCAACACCGGGAAGGCGGGAACCGCCTACGAGCAGTACTTC.

V and J are TRBV29-1 and TRBJ2-7, with D perhaps TRBD1 (6 bases). CDR1 is SQVTM and CDR2 is ANQGSEA in the germline V gene. The CDR3 consists of 11 residues. V lost 6 bases, J lost 4 bases, and 10 bases lay in between. CDR3 protein: CSVKQGYEQYF. The CDR3 DNA reads as TGCAGCGTGAAACAGGGATACGAGCAGTACTTC.

This clonotype was recorded at least ten times. V gene TRBV2 combines with J gene TRBJ1-1, with 8 bases fitting TRBD1. The CDR3 extends over 13 amino acids. Germline assignment: CDR1 SNHLY and CDR2 FYNNEI. With V trimmed by 10 bases and J by 1 base, 5 bases remained unmatched. CDR3 DNA sequence: TGTGCCACCGGGGGACAGGCGAACACTGAAGCTTTCTTT. Translated, it gives CATGGQANTEAFF.

The chain recombines TRBV30 with TRBJ1-2, with 8 bases fitting TRBD1. With V trimmed by 3 bases and J by 5 bases, 8 bases remained unmatched. Germline CDR1 is GTSNPN and CDR2 is SVGIG (reference sequence). The CDR3 loop spans 14 amino acids. The CDR3 coding sequence is TGTGCCTGGAGCCCTTCAGGACAGGGTTATGGCTACACCTTC. Translated: CAWSPSGQGYGYTF.

The rearrangement uses TRBV6-1 and TRBJ2-2; 9 bases match TRBD1. After removal of 6 bases from V and 4 bases from J, the junction contained 3 bases not matched to a gene. CDR1 and CDR2 from the germline V gene are MNHNS and SASEGT. The CDR3 contains 14 residues. Here the CDR3 DNA reads TGTGCCAGCAGCCGGGACAGGGCCACCGGGGAGCTGTTTTTT. It specifies CASSRDRATGELFF.

The J gene is TRBJ1-4, the V gene TRBV12-3 or TRBV12-4; TRBD1 might be the D (5 bases). This CDR3 region has 14 residues. V was trimmed by 3 bases and J by 8 bases, leaving 13 bases between them. CDR3 sequence reads: CASSFRQTSEKLFF. CDR3 in DNA: TGTGCCAGCAGTTTTAGACAGACCTCGGAAAAACTGTTTTTT.

This clonotype was counted a few times. V and J are TRBV29-1 and TRBJ2-7; 9 bases are a match to TRBD1. CDR3 length equals 13 residues. Germline assignment: CDR1 SQVTM and CDR2 ANQGSEA. The junction had 7 bases not matched to a gene; V was cut back by 3 bases and J by 7 bases. The CDR3 region has the DNA TGCAGCGTTGAGGGGACAGGGTTAGGGGAGCAGTACTTC. It encodes CSVEGTGLGEQYF.

This chain uses TRBV29-1 with TRBJ1-3; no reliable D call. Germline assignment: CDR1 SQVTM and CDR2 ANQGSEA. The CDR3 contains 13 residues. V lost 4 bases, J lost 3 bases, and 10 bases lay in between. In DNA, the CDR3 is TGCAGCGTTGTCCTCATAAGTGGAAACACCATATATTTT. Translation: CSVVLISGNTIYF.

The V gene is TRBV9, the J gene TRBJ1-1; D is ambiguous. This CDR3 spans 13 amino acids. Per germline, CDR1 SGDLS and CDR2 YYNGEE. The ends were cut back, 0 bases at V and 3 bases at J, with 6 bases in the middle. CDR3 amino acids: CASSVVWDTEAFF. The CDR3 DNA reads TGTGCCAGCAGCGTAGTCTGGGACACTGAAGCTTTCTTT.

Only a few counts were recorded for this clonotype. The chain carries TRBV6-2 or TRBV6-3 and TRBJ2-7; 8 bases fit TRBD2. CDR1 and CDR2 (germline): MNHEY, SVGEGT. V was clipped by 2 bases and J by 3 bases; unmatched bases: 12. The CDR3 extends over 17 amino acids. The CDR3 region has the DNA TGTGCCAGCAGTTACATGGCGGGAGGAGGGGGTAGCTACGAGCAGTACTTC. This sequence encodes CASSYMAGGGGSYEQYF.

This clonotype came up a few times. The rearrangement links TRBV24-1 to TRBJ1-2; no firm D call. Trimming removed 8 bases at V and 7 bases at J, with 7 bases between. In germline, CDR1 is KGHDR, CDR2 SFDVKD. The CDR3 loop spans 10 amino acids. CDR3 residues: CATTAGGYTF. The CDR3 region has the DNA TGTGCCACCACGGCGGGTGGCTACACCTTC.